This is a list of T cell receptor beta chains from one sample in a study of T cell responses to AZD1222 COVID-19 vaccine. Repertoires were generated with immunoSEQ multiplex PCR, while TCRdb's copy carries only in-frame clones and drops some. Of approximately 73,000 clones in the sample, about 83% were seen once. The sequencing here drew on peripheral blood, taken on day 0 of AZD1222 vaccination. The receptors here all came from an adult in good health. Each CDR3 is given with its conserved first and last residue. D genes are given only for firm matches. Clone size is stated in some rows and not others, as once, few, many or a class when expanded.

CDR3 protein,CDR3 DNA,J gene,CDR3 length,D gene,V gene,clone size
CASSTDSINEKLFF,TGCGCCAGCAGCACGGACAGCATTAATGAAAAACTGTTTTTT,TRBJ1-4,14,-,TRBV5-1,once
CASSEYPRTVDGYTF,TGTGCCAGCAGTGAATACCCTCGGACAGTGGACGGCTACACCTTC,TRBJ1-2,15,-,TRBV6-1,-
CASSELFGGATQYF,TGTGCCAGCAGTGAATTATTTGGAGGGGCCACGCAGTATTTT,TRBJ2-3,14,-,TRBV25-1,-
CASWGLGGIDDEQFF,TGTGCCAGCTGGGGACTGGGGGGGATTGATGATGAGCAGTTCTTC,TRBJ2-1,15,TRBD2,TRBV6-5,-
CASSPMGQGVSNEQFF,TGTGCCAGCTCACCGATGGGACAGGGTGTATCCAATGAGCAGTTCTTC,TRBJ2-1,16,TRBD1,TRBV18,-
CASSDRVQFF,TGTGCCAGCAGTGACAGGGTGCAGTTCTTC,TRBJ2-1,10,-,TRBV2,-
CASSDGTAQETQYF,TGTGCCAGCAGTGATGGGACAGCCCAAGAGACCCAGTACTTC,TRBJ2-5,14,TRBD1,TRBV2,-
CASSVEETGVGEQYF,TGTGCCAGCAGCGTAGAGGAGACAGGGGTCGGCGAGCAGTACTTC,TRBJ2-7,15,TRBD1,TRBV9,-
CASSSGYSAEAFF,TGTGCCAGCAGTTCAGGTTACTCGGCTGAAGCTTTCTTT,TRBJ1-1,13,-,TRBV6-5,few
CASRGSLGKLFF,TGTGCCAGCAGGGGGTCCCTAGGAAAACTGTTTTTT,TRBJ1-4,12,-,TRBV28,-
CASSSQGAFGNTIYF,TGTGCCAGCAGCTCCCAGGGGGCTTTTGGAAACACCATATATTTT,TRBJ1-3,15,TRBD1,TRBV7-9,-
CASSYSAAGAYEQYF,TGTGCCAGCAGTTACTCAGCGGCGGGAGCCTACGAGCAGTACTTC,TRBJ2-7,15,TRBD2,TRBV6-5,-
CASSLGGPSPLHF,TGTGCCAGCAGTTTAGGGGGTCCGTCACCCCTCCACTTT,TRBJ1-6,13,-,TRBV27,-
CATSDSMWDSNQPQHF,TGTGCCACCAGTGATTCGATGTGGGACAGCAATCAGCCCCAGCATTTT,TRBJ1-5,16,-,TRBV24-1,-
CASSERPQGTEQYF,TGCGCCAGCAGCGAGCGACCCCAAGGAACGGAGCAGTACTTC,TRBJ2-7,14,-,TRBV5-1,-
CASSQGGRGSEAFF,TGTGCCAGCAGCCAAGGGGGGCGCGGGTCTGAAGCTTTCTTT,TRBJ1-1,14,-,TRBV3-1/TRBV3-2,few
CASSPAPKTRANYGYTF,TGCGCCAGCAGCCCAGCCCCCAAAACGAGAGCTAACTATGGCTACACCTTC,TRBJ1-2,17,-,TRBV4-1,-
CASLHARDARRDTQYF,TGTGCCAGCCTCCACGCCCGGGACGCCCGACGAGATACGCAGTATTTT,TRBJ2-3,16,-,TRBV2,-
CASSYSSVNLNTEAFF,TGTGCCAGCAGTTACTCGTCGGTAAACCTGAACACTGAAGCTTTCTTT,TRBJ1-1,16,-,TRBV6-5,-
CASSLAGGQGYTF,TGTGCCAGCAGCTTAGCTGGGGGGCAAGGCTACACCTTC,TRBJ1-2,13,-,TRBV7-2,-
CASSEAVRTGELFF,TGTGCCAGCAGTGAAGCGGTGAGAACCGGGGAGCTGTTTTTT,TRBJ2-2,14,-,TRBV2,-
CAWSGQVNTEAFF,TGTGCCTGGAGTGGACAGGTGAACACTGAAGCTTTCTTT,TRBJ1-1,13,-,TRBV30,-
CASNEQGANSPLHF,TGTGCCAGCAACGAACAGGGGGCGAACTCACCCCTCCACTTT,TRBJ1-6,14,TRBD1,TRBV2,-
CASSPGQEPAGGYTF,TGTGCCAGCTCACCGGGACAGGAGCCTGCAGGAGGCTACACCTTC,TRBJ1-2,15,TRBD1,TRBV18,once
CASSSGTGNAYGYTF,TGTGCCAGCAGCTCCGGGACAGGGAACGCCTATGGCTACACCTTC,TRBJ1-2,15,TRBD1,TRBV28,-
CASSVGRTEAFF,TGTGCCAGCAGCGTCGGACGCACTGAAGCTTTCTTT,TRBJ1-1,12,-,TRBV7-3,-
CASSLPLGQGYGYTF,TGTGCCAGCAGCTTACCCCTGGGACAGGGGTATGGCTACACCTTC,TRBJ1-2,15,TRBD1,TRBV5-4,few
CSASKIGLRGPNEKLFF,TGCAGTGCTAGTAAAATAGGGTTGAGGGGGCCTAATGAAAAACTGTTTTTT,TRBJ1-4,17,TRBD1,TRBV20-1,-
CAWSVTTNTEAFF,TGTGCCTGGAGTGTAACTACTAACACTGAAGCTTTCTTT,TRBJ1-1,13,-,TRBV30,once
CASSPRTSGAYNEQFF,TGTGCCAGCAGTCCCCGGACTAGCGGGGCCTACAATGAGCAGTTCTTC,TRBJ2-1,16,TRBD2,TRBV25-1,-
CASSPAGTDYGYTF,TGCGCCAGCAGCCCCGCCGGGACAGACTATGGCTACACCTTC,TRBJ1-2,14,TRBD1,TRBV5-1,once
CASSPGQVNEKLFF,TGTGCCAGCAGCCCTGGACAGGTTAATGAAAAACTGTTTTTT,TRBJ1-4,14,TRBD1,TRBV6-2/TRBV6-3,-